The 26 T cell receptor beta chains listed next were all sequenced from one sample in a study of cytomegalovirus exposure and HLA in healthy donors. The PCR made use of 60 Vbeta and 13 Jbeta primers. The data were produced by immunoSEQ multiplex PCR, yet TCRdb's version contains in-frame clones alone and is incomplete. The sample lists 55,000 to 70,000 clones, roughly 69% occurring once. The sequencing sample was made of PBMCs. All receptors derive from a woman aged 50 to 65 in good health and CMV-seronegative.

The chain is built from TRBV30 and TRBJ2-2; no clear D. Germline V gene sequence: CDR1 GTSNPN, CDR2 SVGIG (reference sequence). The V end was cut by 3 bases, the J end by 1 base, with 9 bases between. The CDR3 sequence is 14 residues long. This CDR3 reads CAWSHGLNTGELFF. For the CDR3, the DNA is TGTGCCTGGAGCCACGGGTTGAACACCGGGGAGCTGTTTTTT.

The rearrangement links TRBV19 to TRBJ2-1; 10 nucleotides align to TRBD2. The CDR3 has 16 amino acids. Germline V gene data show CDR1 as LNHDA and CDR2 as SQIVND (reference sequence). Trimming took 3 bases from V and 7 from J; bases not matched to a gene: 9. CDR3 in DNA: TGTGCCAGTAGTATTTTCACTAGCGGGGTGGGGAATGAGCAGTTCTTC. It specifies CASSIFTSGVGNEQFF.

This clone was observed a handful of times. The chain combines TRBV18 with TRBJ1-2; 8 bases map to TRBD1. The junction had 1 base not matched to a gene; V was cut back by 3 bases and J by 4 bases. This CDR3 spans 13 amino acids. Per the germline V gene, CDR1 is KGHSH and CDR2 is LQKENI. The CDR3 protein is CASSPTGGYGYTF. CDR3 in DNA: TGTGCCAGCTCACCCACAGGGGGCTATGGCTACACCTTC.

The CDR3 DNA follows: TGTGCCAGCAGACGGACGGGGCAAGAGACCCAGTACTTC. Translating gives CASRRTGQETQYF. V usage is TRBV28 and J usage is TRBJ2-5, with D possibly matching TRBD2 (5 bases). Germline V CDR1 and CDR2: MDHEN, SYDVKM. The CDR3 length is 13 residues. V dropped 6 bases and J dropped 2 bases, with 10 bases sitting between them.

The chain is built from TRBV7-9 and TRBJ1-5; TRBD1 agrees at 7 bases. This CDR3 has 16 residues. The germline gives CDR1 SEHNR, CDR2 FQNEAQ (reference sequence). The V and J ends lost 8 bases and 5 bases, in that order; junction bases with no gene match: 15. Here the CDR3 DNA reads TGTGCCAGCGGTCCCACCTCGACAGGGTTTTATCAGCCCCAGCATTTT. Amino acid sequence: CASGPTSTGFYQPQHF.

The rearrangement links TRBV7-9 to TRBJ2-1; 9 bases agree with TRBD1. The J segment lost 1 base and the V segment lost 8 bases, leaving 3 bases of the junction unmatched. CDR3 length: 14 amino acids. Germline-derived CDR1 and CDR2 are SEHNR and FQNEAQ (reference sequence). This CDR3 is CASPGTGSYNEQFF. CDR3 nucleotide sequence: TGTGCCAGCCCCGGGACAGGGTCCTACAATGAGCAGTTCTTC.

This chain joins TRBV28 and TRBJ1-1; 7 nucleotides match TRBD1. CDR3 length equals 18 residues. The trim removed 3 bases at V and 1 base at J, leaving 14 bases unmatched. CDR1 and CDR2 from the germline V gene are MDHEN and SYDVKM. CDR3 in DNA: TGTGCCAGCAGTTTTCTCTCAGGGGGTCCGGGTCGGAACACTGAAGCTTTCTTT. It specifies CASSFLSGGPGRNTEAFF.

This clone appeared a single time. The chain couples TRBV28 to TRBJ2-3, with D uncertain. Trimming cost V 2 bases and J 11 bases, with 11 bases left between them. Germline values: CDR1 MDHEN, CDR2 SYDVKM. The CDR3 runs 12 residues. CDR3 amino acids: CASSLETSKQYF. The CDR3 nucleotides read TGTGCCAGCAGTTTAGAGACTTCTAAGCAGTATTTT. The whole variable domain, remainder taken from reference TRBV28 and TRBJ2-3, is DVKVTQSSRYLVKRTGEKVFLECVQDMDHENMFWYRQDPGLGLRLIYFSYDVKMKEKGDIPEGYSVSREKKERFSLILESASTNQTSMYLCASSLETSKQYFGPGTRLTVL.

This clone came up a few times. The J gene is TRBJ2-3, the V gene TRBV29-1; the D gene is possibly TRBD2 (6 bases). Germline V gives CDR1 SQVTM, CDR2 ANQGSEA. The CDR3 loop spans 13 amino acids. As DNA, the CDR3 is TGCGGCGGGGTGGCCAGGGTTACAGATACGCAGTATTTT. This sequence encodes CGGVARVTDTQYF.

The chain employs TRBV2 and TRBJ1-2; D unclear. V dropped 3 bases and J dropped 6 bases, with 11 bases sitting between them. Germline V gene data show CDR1 as SNHLY and CDR2 as FYNNEI. This CDR3 has 13 residues. The CDR3 loop is CASSEFGENGYTF. In DNA, the CDR3 is TGTGCCAGCAGTGAGTTTGGGGAGAATGGCTACACCTTC.

This clone was counted between two and nine times. V usage is TRBV9 and J usage is TRBJ2-7; 11 nucleotides line up with TRBD2. Trimming took 2 bases from V and 5 from J; bases not matched to a gene: 6. The length of the CDR3 is 15 residues. CDR1 is SGDLS and CDR2 is YYNGEE in the germline V gene. The CDR3 reads CASSVTSGSFHEQYF. The CDR3 DNA follows: TGTGCCAGCAGCGTTACTAGCGGGAGTTTCCACGAGCAGTACTTC.

The chain is built from TRBV6-6 and TRBJ1-1, with TRBD1 matching 8 bases. CDR3 length: 16 residues. V dropped 6 bases and J dropped 2; count of bases not matched to a gene: 11. Germline-derived CDR1 and CDR2 are MNHNY and SVGAGI (reference sequence). CDR3 residues: CASSHTRTGLNTEAFF. The CDR3 region has the DNA TGTGCCAGCAGCCACACAAGGACAGGGTTAAACACTGAAGCTTTCTTT.

CDR3 in amino acids: CASRSPRLAGNEQYF. The CDR3 DNA reads as TGTGCCAGCAGGTCACCACGACTAGCGGGAAACGAGCAGTACTTC. The chain joins TRBV7-8 to TRBJ2-7; 11 bases agree with TRBD2. The length of the CDR3 is 15 residues. J lost 5 bases, V lost 6 bases, and 9 bases had no gene match. Germline CDR1 reads SGHVS; CDR2 reads FQNEAQ.

The gene calls are TRBV19 and TRBJ1-1; D is possibly TRBD1 (6 bases). CDR1 LNHDA and CDR2 SQIVND come from the germline V gene (reference sequence). The V gene lost 7 bases and the J gene lost 1 base, with 19 bases spanning the gap. There are 16 residues in the CDR3. CDR3 nucleotide sequence: TGTGCCAGTACCCAAACCCCTTCGACAGGGAACACTGAAGCTTTCTTT. It translates to CASTQTPSTGNTEAFF.

The chain recombines TRBV4-3 with TRBJ2-1, with TRBD2 identical over 16 bases. The CDR3 is made up of 17 amino acids. J gave up 9 bases and V 4 bases, and 9 bases lay outside the gene matches. CDR1 and CDR2 from the germline V gene are LGHNA and YSLEER. CDR3 bases: TGCGCCAGCAGCCGGGAAGGGGGACTAGCGGGAGGGCGTGAGCAGTTCTTC. As protein: CASSREGGLAGGREQFF.

The rearrangement uses TRBV5-1 and TRBJ2-1; 11 nucleotides agree with TRBD2. This CDR3 contains 14 residues. Trimming removed 4 bases from V and 6 bases from J; junction bases left unmatched: 3. In germline, CDR1 is SGHRS, CDR2 YFSETQ. The CDR3 DNA sequence: TGCGCCAGCAGCATCGGGACTAGCGGCAATGAGCAGTTCTTC. Protein product: CASSIGTSGNEQFF.

The chain recombines TRBV14 with TRBJ2-7; D is perhaps TRBD2 (5 bases). This CDR3 region has 14 residues. Germline lookup yields CDR1 SGHDN and CDR2 FVKESK. Between the trimmed V and J ends, which lost 6 bases and 5 bases, there was a span of 17 bases. CDR3 coding DNA: TGTGCCAGCAGTGCGGGCCTAGACGTCGACGAGCAGTACTTC. Amino acid sequence: CASSAGLDVDEQYF.

This clone has only one observation. The chain uses TRBV7-3 and TRBJ2-1, with 10 positions matching TRBD1. The CDR3 spans 15 residues. Germline-derived CDR1 and CDR2 are SGHTA and FQGTGA. Unmatched junction bases numbered 3, after V lost 5 bases and J lost 2 bases. CDR3 nucleotide sequence: TGTGCCAGCAGCCTCGGACAGGGGGCCTACAATGAGCAGTTCTTC. Encoded protein: CASSLGQGAYNEQFF.

J is TRBJ2-7 and V is TRBV6-5; 8 bases map to TRBD1. Germline V lookup: CDR1 MNHEY, CDR2 SVGAGI. The CDR3 totals 15 residues. V lost 2 bases, J lost 0 bases, and 3 bases stayed unmatched. The CDR3 reads CASSYGTGGSYEQYF. CDR3 in DNA: TGTGCCAGCAGTTACGGAACAGGGGGCTCCTACGAGCAGTACTTC.

The rearrangement links TRBV7-9 to TRBJ2-1, with a weak D call TRBD1 (5 bases). V lost 1 base, J lost 10 bases, and 11 bases lay in between. There are 13 residues in the CDR3. CDR1 is SEHNR and CDR2 is FQNEAQ in the germline V gene (reference sequence). The CDR3 DNA is TGTGCCAGCAGCTTAGATCTATGGGGCGAGCAGTTCTTC. Encoded protein: CASSLDLWGEQFF.

On this clone itself: Its ends do not fully match the called genes, so a read error is possible. This sequence joins TRBV5-8 and TRBJ1-5; weak D call: TRBD1 (6 bases). Germline CDR1 reads SGHTS; CDR2 reads YDEGEE. CDR3 length: 17 residues. For the CDR3, the DNA is TGTGTCAGCAGCTGGCTCCGTTTGGGACAACGCAATCAGCCCCAGCATTTT. Amino acid sequence: CVSSWLRLGQRNQPQHF.

J is TRBJ1-1 and V is TRBV6-5; D is ambiguous. The V gene's germline CDR1 is MNHEY and CDR2 SVGAGI. The ends were cut back, 0 bases at V and 10 bases at J, with 18 bases in the middle. CDR3 size: 15 residues. The CDR3 is CASSYSIGTGNLAFF. The CDR3 nucleotides read TGTGCCAGCAGTTACTCGATTGGAACCGGGAACTTAGCTTTCTTT.

This clone turned up a few times. This chain connects TRBV28 to TRBJ1-1; TRBD1 aligns across 8 bases. Trimming cost V 5 bases and J 1 base; bases outside gene matches: 6. Germline V lookup: CDR1 MDHEN, CDR2 SYDVKM. The CDR3 is 15 amino acids. CDR3 DNA sequence: TGTGCCAGCAGTCTCCCCGGGACAGGGAACACTGAAGCTTTCTTT. Translation: CASSLPGTGNTEAFF.

This clone was seen a few times. The junction shows a germline mismatch at one end, possibly a read error. J is TRBJ1-4 and V is TRBV7-9; TRBD1 matches at 8 bases. The CDR3 totals 17 residues. Germline CDR1 and CDR2: SEHNR and FQNEAQ (reference sequence). The CDR3 DNA sequence: TGTTCCAGCAGCTCCTGGACAGGGCTTTCAACTAATGAAAAACTGTTTTTT. Residues: CSSSSWTGLSTNEKLFF.

This rearrangement joins TRBV6-4 to TRBJ2-3; TRBD2 is a possible D gene (6 bases). The V end lost 5 bases, the J end lost 0 bases, and 6 bases lay between the germline ends. The CDR3 is 13 amino acids. CDR1 MRHNA and CDR2 SNTAGT come from the germline V gene. This CDR3 reads CASSSGSTDTQYF. As DNA, the CDR3 is TGTGCCAGCAGTAGCGGGAGCACAGATACGCAGTATTTT.

This clone has only a few counts. The chain recombines TRBV15 with TRBJ2-1, with TRBD2 matching over 11 bases. The germline V gene encodes CDR1 LNHNV and CDR2 YYDKDF (reference sequence). This CDR3 is 15 amino acids long. The V segment lost 2 bases and the J segment 6 bases; nucleotides outside the gene matches: 3. The CDR3 sequence: CATSRRTSGPNEQFF. The DNA for the CDR3 is TGTGCCACCAGCAGAAGGACTAGCGGGCCCAATGAGCAGTTCTTC.